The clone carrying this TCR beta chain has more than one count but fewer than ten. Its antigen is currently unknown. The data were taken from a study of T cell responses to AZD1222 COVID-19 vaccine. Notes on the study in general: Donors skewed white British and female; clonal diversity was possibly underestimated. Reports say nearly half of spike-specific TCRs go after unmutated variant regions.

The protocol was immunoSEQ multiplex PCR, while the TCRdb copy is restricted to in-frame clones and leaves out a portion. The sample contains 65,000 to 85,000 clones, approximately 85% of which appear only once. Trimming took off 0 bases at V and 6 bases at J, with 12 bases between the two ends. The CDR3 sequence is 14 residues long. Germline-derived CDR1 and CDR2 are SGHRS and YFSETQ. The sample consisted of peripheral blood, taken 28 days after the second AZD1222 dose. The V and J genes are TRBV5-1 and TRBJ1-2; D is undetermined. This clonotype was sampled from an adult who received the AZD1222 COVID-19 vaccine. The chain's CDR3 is CASSLDSVDDGYTF. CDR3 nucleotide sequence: TGCGCCAGCAGCTTGGACTCGGTAGATGATGGCTACACCTTC.